The present entry profiles one T cell receptor (beta chain) with its context. Vbeta (60) and Jbeta (13) primers were used in the PCR. TCRdb's table, derived via immunoSEQ multiplex PCR, lists solely in-frame clones and lacks some. The repertoire consists of around 200,000 clones, with around 80% occurring once and the leading ten covering 0.2% to 0.25%. Germline loops: CDR1 MNHEY, CDR2 SMNVEV (reference sequence). V lost 3 bases, J lost 5 bases, and 10 bases lay in between. The CDR3 is 13 residues long. The sample originates from a study of cytomegalovirus exposure and HLA in healthy donors. Sequencing was performed on PBMCs. The genes are TRBV27 and TRBJ2-5, with a weak D call TRBD1 (5 bases). This sequence originates from a girl aged 2 to 9 in good health and CMV-seronegative. The CDR3 sequence: CASSFQGSETQYF. The CDR3 region has the DNA TGTGCCAGCAGTTTTCAGGGTTCTGAGACCCAGTACTTC.